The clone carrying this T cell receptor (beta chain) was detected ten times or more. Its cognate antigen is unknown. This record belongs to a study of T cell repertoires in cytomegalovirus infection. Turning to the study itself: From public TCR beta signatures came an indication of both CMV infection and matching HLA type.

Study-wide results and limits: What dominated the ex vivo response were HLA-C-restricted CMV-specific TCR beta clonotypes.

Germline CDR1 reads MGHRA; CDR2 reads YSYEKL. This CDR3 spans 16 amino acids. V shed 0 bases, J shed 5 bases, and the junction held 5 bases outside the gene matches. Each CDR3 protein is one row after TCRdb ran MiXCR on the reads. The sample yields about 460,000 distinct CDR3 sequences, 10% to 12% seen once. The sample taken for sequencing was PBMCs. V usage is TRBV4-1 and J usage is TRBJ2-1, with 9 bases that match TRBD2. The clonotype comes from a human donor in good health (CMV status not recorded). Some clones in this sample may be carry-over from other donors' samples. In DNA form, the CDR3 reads TGCGCCAGCAGCCAAGATGAAGCGGGAGGAAACAATGAGCAGTTCTTC. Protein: CASSQDEAGGNNEQFF.